This paragraph reports one T cell receptor (beta chain). This specimen comes from a study of blood T cell repertoires in COVID-19. In the original analysis: Amplifying reference gene primers gave estimates of nucleated cell counts. Generated by immunoSEQ multiplex PCR, the TCRdb table keeps only in-frame clones and is missing some. The D gene and trimming were derived from the DNA, and the V and J assignments and clone size from that table. The repertoire holds approximately 500,000 clones, with around nine tenths as singletons. The recovered donors of Cohort 3 showed two negative PCRs, clearance, or symptom resolution. The CDR3 runs 15 residues. Germline V gives CDR1 ENHRY, CDR2 SYGVKD. V was pared by 10 bases and J by 3 bases, with 8 bases of the junction left unmatched.

Sequenced input: PBMCs or T cells enriched from blood (not recorded which). The source is a woman in her thirties or forties who had recovered from COVID-19. The J gene is TRBJ2-3, the V gene TRBV10-3, with TRBD2 identical over 12 bases. Here the CDR3 reads CATETSGGRTDTQYF. The DNA for the CDR3 is TGTGCCACCGAGACTAGCGGGGGCAGGACAGATACGCAGTATTTT.